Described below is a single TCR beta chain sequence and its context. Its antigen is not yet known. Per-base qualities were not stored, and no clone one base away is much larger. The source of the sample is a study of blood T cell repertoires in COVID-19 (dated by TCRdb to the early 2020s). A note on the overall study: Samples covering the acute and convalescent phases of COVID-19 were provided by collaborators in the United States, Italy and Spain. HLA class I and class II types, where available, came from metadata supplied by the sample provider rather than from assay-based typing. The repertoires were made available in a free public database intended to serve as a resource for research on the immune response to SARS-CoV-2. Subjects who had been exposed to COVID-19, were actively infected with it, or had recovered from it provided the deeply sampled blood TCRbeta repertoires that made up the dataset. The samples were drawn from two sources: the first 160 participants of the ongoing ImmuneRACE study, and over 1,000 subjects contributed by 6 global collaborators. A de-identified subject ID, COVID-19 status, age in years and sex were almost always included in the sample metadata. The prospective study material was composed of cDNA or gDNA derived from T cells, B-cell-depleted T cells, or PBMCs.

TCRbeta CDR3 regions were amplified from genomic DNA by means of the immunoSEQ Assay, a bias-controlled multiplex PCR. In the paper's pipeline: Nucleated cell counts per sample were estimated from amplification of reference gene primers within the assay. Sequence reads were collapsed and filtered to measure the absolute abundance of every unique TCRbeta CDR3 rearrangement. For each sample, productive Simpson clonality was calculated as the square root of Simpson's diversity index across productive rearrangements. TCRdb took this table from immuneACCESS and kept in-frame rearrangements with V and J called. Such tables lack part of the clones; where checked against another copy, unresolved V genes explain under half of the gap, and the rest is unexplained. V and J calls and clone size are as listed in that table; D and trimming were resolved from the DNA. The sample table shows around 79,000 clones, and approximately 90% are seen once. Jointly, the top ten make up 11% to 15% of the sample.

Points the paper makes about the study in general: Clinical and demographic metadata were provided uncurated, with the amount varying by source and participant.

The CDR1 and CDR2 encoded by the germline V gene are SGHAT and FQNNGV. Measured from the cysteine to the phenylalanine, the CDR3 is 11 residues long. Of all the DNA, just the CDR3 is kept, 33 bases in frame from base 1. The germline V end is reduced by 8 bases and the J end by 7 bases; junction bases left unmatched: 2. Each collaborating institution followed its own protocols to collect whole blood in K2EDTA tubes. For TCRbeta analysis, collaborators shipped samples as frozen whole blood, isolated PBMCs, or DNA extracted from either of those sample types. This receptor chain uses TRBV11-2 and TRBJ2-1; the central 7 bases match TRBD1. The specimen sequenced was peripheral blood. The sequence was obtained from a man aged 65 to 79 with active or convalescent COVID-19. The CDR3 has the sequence CASQQGNEQFF. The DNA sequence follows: TGTGCCAGCCAACAGGGGAATGAGCAGTTCTTC.